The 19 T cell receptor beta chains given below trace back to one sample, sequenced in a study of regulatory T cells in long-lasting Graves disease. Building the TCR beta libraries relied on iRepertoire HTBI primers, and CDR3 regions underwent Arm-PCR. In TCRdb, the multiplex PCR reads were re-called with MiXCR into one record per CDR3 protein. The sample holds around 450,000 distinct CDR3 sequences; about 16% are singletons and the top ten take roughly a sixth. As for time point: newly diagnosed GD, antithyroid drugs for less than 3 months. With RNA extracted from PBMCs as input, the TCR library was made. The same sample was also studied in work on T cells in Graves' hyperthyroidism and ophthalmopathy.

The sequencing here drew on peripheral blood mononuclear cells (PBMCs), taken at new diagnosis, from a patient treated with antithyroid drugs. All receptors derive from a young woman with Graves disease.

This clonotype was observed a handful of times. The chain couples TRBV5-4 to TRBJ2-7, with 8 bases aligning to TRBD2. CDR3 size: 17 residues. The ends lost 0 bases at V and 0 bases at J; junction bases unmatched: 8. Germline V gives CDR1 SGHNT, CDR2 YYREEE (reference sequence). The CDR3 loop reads CASSLDSAGGTSYEQYF. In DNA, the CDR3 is TGTGCCAGCAGCTTGGATTCGGCGGGGGGCACCTCCTACGAGCAGTACTTC.

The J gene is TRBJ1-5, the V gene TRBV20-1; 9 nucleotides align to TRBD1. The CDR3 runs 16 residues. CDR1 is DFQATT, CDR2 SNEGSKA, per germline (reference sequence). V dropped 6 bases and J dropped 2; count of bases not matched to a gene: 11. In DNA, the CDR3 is TGCAGTGCGCCTTTACAGGGGGCGGATGGCAATCAGCCCCAGCATTTT. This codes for CSAPLQGADGNQPQHF.

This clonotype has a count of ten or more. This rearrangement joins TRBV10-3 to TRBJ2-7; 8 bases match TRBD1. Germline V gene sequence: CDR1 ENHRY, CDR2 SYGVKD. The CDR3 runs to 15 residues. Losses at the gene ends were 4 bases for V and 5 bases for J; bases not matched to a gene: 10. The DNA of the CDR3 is TGTGCCATCAGTGTTCCGACAGGGGCGCGGCACGAGCAGTACTTC. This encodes CAISVPTGARHEQYF.

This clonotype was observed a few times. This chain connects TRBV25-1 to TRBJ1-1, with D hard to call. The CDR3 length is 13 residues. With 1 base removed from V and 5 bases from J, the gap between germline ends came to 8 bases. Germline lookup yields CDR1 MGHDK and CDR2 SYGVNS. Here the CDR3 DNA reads TGTGCCAGCAGTGAATTGGGGAAAACTGAAGCTTTCTTT. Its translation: CASSELGKTEAFF.

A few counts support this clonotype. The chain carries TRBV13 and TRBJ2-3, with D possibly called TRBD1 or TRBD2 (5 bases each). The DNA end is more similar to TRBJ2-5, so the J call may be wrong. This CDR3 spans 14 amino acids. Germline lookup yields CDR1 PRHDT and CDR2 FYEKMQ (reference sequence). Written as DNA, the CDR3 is TGTGCCAGCAGTCTAAAGGTTGGGGGAGAGACCCAGTACTTC. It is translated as CASSLKVGGETQYF.

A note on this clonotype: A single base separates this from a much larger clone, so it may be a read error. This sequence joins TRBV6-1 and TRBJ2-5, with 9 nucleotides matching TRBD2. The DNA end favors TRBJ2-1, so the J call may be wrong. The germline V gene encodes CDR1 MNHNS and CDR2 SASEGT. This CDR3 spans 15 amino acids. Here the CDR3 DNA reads TGTGCCAGCAGTCGGGGCGGGAGGGCAGGAGAGACCCAGTTCTTC. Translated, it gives CASSRGGRAGETQFF.

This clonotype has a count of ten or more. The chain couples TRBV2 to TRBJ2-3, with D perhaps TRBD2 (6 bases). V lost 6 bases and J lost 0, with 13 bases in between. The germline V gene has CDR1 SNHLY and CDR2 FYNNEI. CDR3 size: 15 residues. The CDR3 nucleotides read TGTGCCAGCAGGGCGGGACTCCTCAGCACAGATACGCAGTATTTT. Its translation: CASRAGLLSTDTQYF.

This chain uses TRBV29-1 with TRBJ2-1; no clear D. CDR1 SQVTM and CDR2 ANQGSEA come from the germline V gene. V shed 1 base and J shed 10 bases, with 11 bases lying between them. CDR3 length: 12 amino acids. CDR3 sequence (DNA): TGCAGCGTTGAAGGATTCTCCTACGAGCAGTTCTTC. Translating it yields CSVEGFSYEQFF.

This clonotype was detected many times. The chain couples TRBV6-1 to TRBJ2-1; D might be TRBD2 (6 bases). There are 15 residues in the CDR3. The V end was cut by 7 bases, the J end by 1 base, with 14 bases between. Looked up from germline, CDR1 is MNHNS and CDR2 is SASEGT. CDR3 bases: TGTGCCAGCACGATCGGGGCGGGGTCCTACAATGAGCAGTTCTTC. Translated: CASTIGAGSYNEQFF.

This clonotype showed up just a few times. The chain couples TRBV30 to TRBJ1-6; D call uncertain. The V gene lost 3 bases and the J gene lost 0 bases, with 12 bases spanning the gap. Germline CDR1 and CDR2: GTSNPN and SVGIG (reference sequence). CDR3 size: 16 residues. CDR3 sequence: CAWRRPRGSYNSPLHF. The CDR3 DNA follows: TGTGCCTGGAGGAGACCTCGGGGCTCCTATAATTCACCCCTCCACTTT.

The CDR3 loop reads CSSLTGSETQYF. The CDR3 coding sequence is TGCAGCAGTTTGACAGGGTCAGAGACCCAGTACTTC. V usage is TRBV29-1 and J usage is TRBJ2-5; 7 bases map to TRBD1. Germline values: CDR1 SQVTM, CDR2 ANQGSEA. This CDR3 is built from 12 residues. Trimming cost V 8 bases and J 4 bases; bases outside gene matches: 7.

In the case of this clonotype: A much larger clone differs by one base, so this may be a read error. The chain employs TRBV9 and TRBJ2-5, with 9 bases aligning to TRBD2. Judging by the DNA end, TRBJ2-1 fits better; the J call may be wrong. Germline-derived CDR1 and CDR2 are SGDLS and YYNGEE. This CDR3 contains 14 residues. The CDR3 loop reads CASSSGGTSYEQFF. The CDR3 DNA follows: TGTGCCAGCAGCTCGGGCGGGACTAGCTACGAGCAGTTCTTC.

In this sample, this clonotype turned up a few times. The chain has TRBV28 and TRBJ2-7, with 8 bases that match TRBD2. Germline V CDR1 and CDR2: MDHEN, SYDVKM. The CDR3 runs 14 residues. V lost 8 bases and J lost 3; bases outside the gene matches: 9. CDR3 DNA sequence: TGTGCCAGCCGGGAGGGGGGTCAAATCTACGAGCAGTACTTC. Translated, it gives CASREGGQIYEQYF. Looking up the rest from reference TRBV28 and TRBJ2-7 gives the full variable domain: DVKVTQSSRYLVKRTGEKVFLECVQDMDHENMFWYRQDPGLGLRLIYFSYDVKMKEKGDIPEGYSVSREKKERFSLILESASTNQTSMYLCASREGGQIYEQYFGPGTRLTVT.

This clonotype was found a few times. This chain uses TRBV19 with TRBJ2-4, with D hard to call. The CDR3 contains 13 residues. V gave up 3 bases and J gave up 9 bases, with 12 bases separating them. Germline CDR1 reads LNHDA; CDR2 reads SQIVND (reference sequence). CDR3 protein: CASSIALESIQYF. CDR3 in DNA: TGTGCCAGTAGTATCGCTCTAGAGTCCATTCAGTACTTC.

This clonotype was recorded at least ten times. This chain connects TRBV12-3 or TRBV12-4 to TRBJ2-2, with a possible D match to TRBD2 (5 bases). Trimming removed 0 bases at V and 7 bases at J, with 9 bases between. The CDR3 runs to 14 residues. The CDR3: CASSLAGANGELFF. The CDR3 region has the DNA TGTGCCAGCAGTTTAGCGGGAGCAAACGGGGAGCTGTTTTTT.

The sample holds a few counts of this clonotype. CDR3: CASSQEKARGLRQPQHF. CDR3 nucleotides: TGCGCCAGCAGCCAAGAGAAGGCCAGGGGGCTACGGCAGCCCCAGCATTTT. The chain employs TRBV4-1 and TRBJ1-5; TRBD1 aligns across 8 bases. Germline V gives CDR1 MGHRA, CDR2 YSYEKL. The J segment lost 7 bases and the V segment lost 0 bases, leaving 11 bases of the junction unmatched. The CDR3 spans 17 residues.

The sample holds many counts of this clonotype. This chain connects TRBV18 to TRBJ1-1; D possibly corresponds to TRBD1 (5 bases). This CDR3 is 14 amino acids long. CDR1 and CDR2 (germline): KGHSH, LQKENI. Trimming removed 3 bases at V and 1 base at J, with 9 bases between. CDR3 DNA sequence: TGTGCCAGCTCACCCCGGCAGGGGAACACTGAAGCTTTCTTT. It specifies CASSPRQGNTEAFF.

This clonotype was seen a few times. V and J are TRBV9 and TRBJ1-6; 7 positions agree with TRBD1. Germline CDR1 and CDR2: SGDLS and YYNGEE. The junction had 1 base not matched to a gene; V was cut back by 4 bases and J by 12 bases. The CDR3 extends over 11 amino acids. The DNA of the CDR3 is TGTGCCAGCAGCCCAGGGGGACCCCTCCACTTT. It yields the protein CASSPGGPLHF.

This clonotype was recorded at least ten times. CDR3 DNA sequence: TGCAGTGCGGGGCTCAGCGCAAGGGAGCAGTACTTC. Amino acids: CSAGLSAREQYF. The V call is TRBV20-1, the J call TRBJ2-7; tentatively, D is TRBD1 (5 bases). V was trimmed by 6 bases and J by 7 bases, leaving 16 bases between them. The CDR3 covers 12 residues. Germline CDR1 reads DFQATT; CDR2 reads SNEGSKA (reference sequence).